A single TCR beta chain is shown here with its context. Its specific antigen is unknown. Base quality data are lacking; no much larger clone is found one base away. V loses 11 bases at its end and J loses 3 bases; junction bases beyond the gene matches: 13. Spanning cysteine to phenylalanine, the CDR3 consists of 14 amino acids. The entry retains the CDR3 DNA only, 42 bases that are in frame from base 1. In the germline V gene, CDR1 corresponds to SNHLY and CDR2 to FYNNEI. The sample originates from a study of blood T cell repertoires in COVID-19 (dated by TCRdb to the early 2020s). For context, the study as a whole: The collaborator samples originated in the United States, Italy and Spain and spanned the acute and convalescent phases of COVID-19. The prospective study material was composed of cDNA or gDNA derived from T cells, B-cell-depleted T cells, or PBMCs. The dataset comprised deeply sampled blood TCRbeta repertoires from subjects exposed to, actively infected with, or recovered from COVID-19. Sample metadata almost always included a de-identified subject ID, COVID-19 status, age in years and sex. HLA class I and class II types, where available, came from metadata supplied by the sample provider rather than from assay-based typing. Samples came from the ongoing ImmuneRACE study (first 160 participants) plus 1,254 subjects from 6 global collaborators. A freely available public database, intended as a resource for researchers studying the immune response to SARS-CoV-2, is where the repertoires were released.

Beyond this particular receptor, the publication reports: The quantity of clinical and demographic metadata differed by source and by participant and was supplied without curation.

The collaborating institutions used their own protocols to collect whole blood in K2EDTA tubes. Collaborator samples were shipped for TCRbeta analysis as frozen whole blood, isolated PBMCs, or DNA extracted from either sample type. TCRbeta CDR3 regions were amplified from genomic DNA by means of the immunoSEQ Assay, a bias-controlled multiplex PCR. The authors' pipeline ran thus. Nucleated cell counts per sample were estimated from amplification of reference gene primers within the assay. Sequence reads were collapsed and filtered to measure the absolute abundance of every unique TCRbeta CDR3 rearrangement. For each sample, productive Simpson clonality was calculated as the square root of Simpson's diversity index over productive rearrangements. This immuneACCESS table, as held by TCRdb, lists in-frame sequences with V and J called but not all clones. Of the missing ones, under half trace to an unresolved V gene in checked studies; the others have no known cause. The V and J calls and clone size were taken over from that table, and D and trimming were inferred from the DNA. The sample contains around 140,000 clones, approximately 90% of them found a single time. The ten top clones hold roughly 18% of the sample.

Sequenced input: peripheral blood. The V and J segments used are TRBV2 and TRBJ2-7, and 7 junctional nucleotides match TRBD1. The sequence derives from a man aged 45-65 years with active or convalescent COVID-19. The nucleotide sequence is TGTGCCTCACGTAAGGGGACAGTGGACTACGAGCAGTACTTC. Its translation reads: CASRKGTVDYEQYF.